This T cell receptor beta chain is drawn from a study of regulatory T cells in long-lasting Graves disease. Study-level results: Results may be inaccurate due to the small sample size. No thyroid tissue was studied; the work used peripheral blood only.

This clonotype was observed many times. Its antigen is not known. The authors built TCR beta libraries using iRepertoire HTBI primers and Arm-PCR of CDR3 regions. TCRdb recomputed calls from the multiplex PCR reads with MiXCR, one row per CDR3 protein. The sample lists about 340,000 distinct CDR3 sequences; roughly a fifth were seen once. The sample's time point: persistent/refractory GD, antithyroid drugs over 5 years with positive TRAb. With RNA extracted from PBMCs as input, the TCR library was made. The sample here was peripheral blood mononuclear cells (PBMCs), taken when the disease was refractory, from a patient treated with antithyroid drugs. The TCR was taken from a female donor with Graves disease.

CDR3 in DNA: TGTGCCAGCAGCTCGGGAAGCAATCAGCCCCAGCATTTT. This sequence encodes CASSSGSNQPQHF. The chain links TRBV7-3 to TRBJ1-5, with D uncertain. The V gene's germline CDR1 is SGHTA and CDR2 FQGTGA. V shed 4 bases and J shed 1 base, with 5 bases lying between them. The CDR3 is 13 amino acids.